This entry describes one T cell receptor beta chain. Produced via immunoSEQ multiplex PCR; TCRdb's table is partial and in-frame only. The data show about 75,000 clones, with 80% to 95% seen just once and around 0.41% held by the top ten. This record comes from a study of T cell changes during pregnancy in multiple sclerosis. CDR1 and CDR2 (germline): GTSNPN, SVGIG (reference sequence). The junction had 15 bases not matched to a gene; V was cut back by 3 bases and J by 7 bases. The CDR3 has 16 residues. The sample consisted of CD4+ T cells from peripheral blood mononuclear cells, taken before pregnancy. The sequence derives from a female donor with multiple sclerosis, enrolled in a pregnancy study. The chain combines TRBV30 with TRBJ1-2; TRBD1 agrees at 9 bases. The CDR3 loop is CAWSRDRVGLGGGYTF. CDR3 bases: TGTGCCTGGAGCCGGGACAGGGTCGGACTAGGGGGTGGCTACACCTTC. The whole variable domain, remainder taken from reference TRBV30 and TRBJ1-2, is SQTIHQWPATLVQPVGSPLSLECTVEGTSNPNLYWYRQAAGRGLQLLFYSVGIGQISSEVPQNLSASRPQDRQFILSSKKLLLSDSGFYLCAWSRDRVGLGGGYTFGSGTRLTVV.